The 17 T cell receptor beta chains below all came from one sample that was sequenced in a study of blood T cell repertoires in COVID-19. Method: immunoSEQ multiplex PCR; TCRdb's copy keeps in-frame clones and lacks some. The repertoire holds about 170,000 clones, about four fifths seen once, with approximately 9.1% in the top ten. The sample consisted of peripheral blood. The receptors were sampled from a woman between 65 and 79 years old with acute or convalescent COVID-19.

The rearrangement uses TRBV7-2 and TRBJ2-3, with 9 positions matching TRBD2. Per germline, CDR1 SGHTA and CDR2 FQGNSA. V was clipped by 5 bases and J by 5 bases; unmatched bases: 11. CDR3 length equals 16 residues. CDR3 amino acids: CASSPRGGAGGDTQYF. In DNA, the CDR3 is TGTGCCAGCAGCCCGCGGGGAGGAGCGGGGGGAGATACGCAGTATTTT.

This rearrangement joins TRBV9 to TRBJ1-2, with D unclear. Germline CDR1 SGDLS, CDR2 YYNGEE. V was shortened by 8 bases and J by 5 bases, with 4 bases between the two germline ends. CDR3 length: 9 residues. The CDR3 DNA reads as TGTGCCAGGCGGTATGGCTACACCTTC. As protein: CARRYGYTF.

This clone appeared once. V gene TRBV7-9 combines with J gene TRBJ2-7; TRBD2 agrees at 8 bases. CDR1 is SEHNR and CDR2 is FQNEAQ in the germline V gene (reference sequence). The ends lost 5 bases at V and 4 bases at J; junction bases unmatched: 4. The CDR3 spans 13 residues. CDR3 coding DNA: TGTGCCAGCAGCCCGGGACTAGGTTACGAGCAGTACTTC. Residues: CASSPGLGYEQYF.

The chain uses TRBV25-1 and TRBJ2-4; 7 nucleotides align to TRBD2. Losses at the gene ends were 8 bases for V and 5 bases for J; bases not matched to a gene: 3. The CDR3 consists of 12 residues. CDR1 is MGHDK, CDR2 SYGVNS, per germline. CDR3 in amino acids: CASLSGENIQYF. CDR3 DNA sequence: TGTGCCAGCTTAAGCGGGGAAAACATTCAGTACTTC.

The gene calls are TRBV5-6 and TRBJ1-5, with D possibly TRBD1 on 5 matching bases. Trimming stripped 0 bases from V and 0 bases from J, with 7 bases between. The CDR3 has 15 amino acids. Germline assignment: CDR1 SGHDT and CDR2 YYEEEE. CDR3 sequence: CASSLGGFSNQPQHF. CDR3 DNA: TGTGCCAGCAGCTTGGGGGGCTTTAGCAATCAGCCCCAGCATTTT.

The chain uses TRBV5-4 and TRBJ2-7; D might be TRBD1 (6 bases). This CDR3 comprises 15 residues. V lost 4 bases and J 5 bases, leaving 19 bases between the germline ends. CDR1 is SGHNT and CDR2 is YYREEE in the germline V gene (reference sequence). The CDR3 region is CASSGTGRGSDEQYF. For the CDR3, the DNA is TGTGCCAGCAGCGGAACCGGCAGGGGTTCCGACGAGCAGTACTTC.

This clone was seen a few times. V usage is TRBV6-6 and J usage is TRBJ1-1; no reliable D call. Germline V gene sequence: CDR1 MNHNY, CDR2 SVGAGI (reference sequence). This CDR3 is 13 amino acids long. V was pared by 2 bases and J by 3 bases, with 7 bases between. The CDR3 nucleotides are TGTGCCAGCAGTTACGAGGGTCACACTGAAGCTTTCTTT. Translation: CASSYEGHTEAFF.

This chain links TRBV6-5 with TRBJ2-7; the match to TRBD1 covers 8 bases. Germline V gene sequence: CDR1 MNHEY, CDR2 SVGAGI. Trimming removed 5 bases from V and 6 bases from J; junction bases left unmatched: 6. The CDR3 consists of 13 residues. CDR3 residues: CASSQDRVGEQYF. The CDR3 DNA reads TGTGCCAGCAGTCAGGACAGGGTGGGCGAGCAGTACTTC.

The chain links TRBV18 to TRBJ2-2; 10 positions agree with TRBD2. The CDR3 covers 16 residues. CDR1 KGHSH and CDR2 LQKENI come from the germline V gene. J was trimmed by 2 bases and V by 2 bases; bases with no gene match: 2. The CDR3 coding sequence is TGTGCCAGCTCACCAGCTAGCGGGGGTAACACCGGGGAGCTGTTTTTT. This encodes CASSPASGGNTGELFF.

The V and J genes are TRBV29-1 and TRBJ1-1; 7 nucleotides line up with TRBD1. The germline CDR1 and CDR2 sequences are SQVTM and ANQGSEA. This CDR3 is 13 amino acids long. Trimming took 3 bases from V and 5 from J; bases not matched to a gene: 6. The CDR3 bases are TGCAGCGTTGAGTCAGGGACAGTTACTGAAGCTTTCTTT. Protein product: CSVESGTVTEAFF. The full variable domain, completed using reference TRBV29-1 and TRBJ1-1, is SAVISQKPSRDICQRGTSLTIQCQVDSQVTMMFWYRQQPGQSLTLIATANQGSEATYESGFVIDKFPISRPNLTFSTLTVSNMSPEDSSIYLCSVESGTVTEAFFGQGTRLTVV.

This chain connects TRBV19 to TRBJ2-2; the match to TRBD1 covers 7 bases. Germline loops: CDR1 LNHDA, CDR2 SQIVND (reference sequence). The CDR3 sequence is 15 residues long. The ends lost 7 bases at V and 2 bases at J; junction bases unmatched: 7. For the CDR3, the DNA is TGTGCCAGTAACCCGAGACAGGGCAACACCGGGGAGCTGTTTTTT. Its translation: CASNPRQGNTGELFF.

The rearrangement uses TRBV6-2 or TRBV6-3 and TRBJ2-1; 11 bases agree with TRBD2. Germline V gene lookup returns CDR1 MNHEY and CDR2 SVGEGT. This CDR3 has 15 residues. V gave up 5 bases and J gave up 2 bases; unmatched junction bases: 2. Here the CDR3 reads CASSVAGGPYNEQFF. DNA of the CDR3: TGTGCCAGCAGTGTAGCGGGAGGGCCCTACAATGAGCAGTTCTTC.

The gene calls are TRBV5-1 and TRBJ2-3, with D possibly matching TRBD1 (5 bases). Germline V gives CDR1 SGHRS, CDR2 YFSETQ. The V gene lost 2 bases and the J gene lost 4 bases, with 11 bases spanning the gap. The CDR3 length is 14 residues. The CDR3 nucleotides read TGCGCCAGCAGCTTTGGGGCCGGTCCAGATACGCAGTATTTT. Its protein is CASSFGAGPDTQYF. The full variable domain, with the rest looked up from reference TRBV5-1 and TRBJ2-3, is KAGVTQTPRYLIKTRGQQVTLSCSPISGHRSVSWYQQTPGQGLQFLFEYFSETQRNKGNFPGRFSGRQFSNSRSEMNVSTLELGDSALYLCASSFGAGPDTQYFGPGTRLTVL.

This chain links TRBV5-1 with TRBJ2-1; 7 nucleotides match TRBD2. Trimming at V came to 7 bases and at J to 0 bases, leaving 7 bases not matched to a gene. The V gene's germline CDR1 is SGHRS and CDR2 YFSETQ. CDR3 length: 15 residues. The CDR3 loop is CASGERGSSYNEQFF. The CDR3, as DNA: TGCGCCAGCGGGGAGCGGGGAAGCTCCTACAATGAGCAGTTCTTC.

The chain uses TRBV5-6 and TRBJ1-5, with D unclear. CDR3 length: 15 amino acids. V was clipped by 2 bases and J by 2 bases, with 11 bases between them. Germline values: CDR1 SGHDT, CDR2 YYEEEE. The DNA for the CDR3 is TGTGCCAGCAGCTTAAATGATCGGGGCAATCAGCCCCAGCATTTT. This translates into CASSLNDRGNQPQHF.

This clone has just a few counts. The CDR3 coding sequence is TGTGCCAGCAGTTCCCTCTCAGGGGACTCCTACAATGAGCAGTTCTTC. Its protein product is CASSSLSGDSYNEQFF. The chain recombines TRBV27 with TRBJ2-1, with a tentative D call TRBD1 (6 bases). V was clipped by 4 bases and J by 0 bases, with 13 bases between them. Germline lookup yields CDR1 MNHEY and CDR2 SMNVEV (reference sequence). The CDR3 contains 16 residues.

The rearrangement links TRBV7-9 to TRBJ1-6, with D perhaps TRBD1 (5 bases). Trimming pared 6 bases from V and 10 bases from J, leaving 16 bases between. CDR1 is SEHNR and CDR2 is FQNEAQ in the germline V gene (reference sequence). This CDR3 has 14 residues. The CDR3 DNA reads as TGTGCCAGCAGTCTTATCGGCGGGGGATCACCCCTCCACTTT. Translating it yields CASSLIGGGSPLHF. Full variable domain (outside the CDR3, taken from reference TRBV7-9 and TRBJ1-6): DTGVSQNPRHKITKRGQNVTFRCDPISEHNRLYWYRQTLGQGPEFLTYFQNEAQLEKSRLLSDRFSAERPKGSFSTLEIQRTEQGDSAMYLCASSLIGGGSPLHFGNGTRLTVT.